This entry is about one TCR beta chain. The CDR3 totals 13 residues. The germline CDR1 and CDR2 sequences are SGHAT and FQNNGV. The V gene lost 5 bases and the J gene lost 9 bases, with 14 bases spanning the gap. After extraction with the RNeasy kit, roughly 0.45 to 1 ug of the RNA was reverse transcribed using random hexamers. The TCR beta CDR3 was amplified by immunoSEQ multiplex PCR across 54 Vbeta, 13 Jbeta. Via MiXCR, TCRdb re-called the immunoSEQ multiplex PCR reads, giving one row per CDR3 protein. The sample has about 80,000 distinct CDR3 sequences; 85% to 95% are singletons. This record comes from a study of CD8 T cells in Susac syndrome.

The clonotype comes from a human donor in good health. This chain connects TRBV11-2 to TRBJ2-1; no definite D call. The material sequenced was CD8+ T cells from PBMCs. The CDR3 nucleotides read TGTGCCAGCAGCCTAGTTCCCACGGGTGAGCAGTTCTTC. It yields the protein CASSLVPTGEQFF.